The 31 T cell receptor beta chains in this list originate from one sample, sequenced in a study of regulatory T cells in long-lasting Graves disease. CDR3 regions were amplified by Arm-PCR using iRepertoire HTBI primers to build TCR beta libraries. TCRdb reprocessed the multiplex PCR reads via MiXCR and lists one record per CDR3 protein. This table holds around 250,000 distinct CDR3 sequences, 18% found once. Described time point: newly diagnosed GD, antithyroid drugs for less than 3 months. Scientists built the TCR library using RNA that was extracted from PBMCs. Material: peripheral blood mononuclear cells (PBMCs), obtained at new diagnosis, from a patient treated with antithyroid drugs. The receptors here all came from a female donor with Graves disease.

This clonotype came up a few times. The V call is TRBV9, the J call TRBJ2-7; the match to TRBD2 covers 10 bases. The V gene's germline CDR1 is SGDLS and CDR2 YYNGEE. The CDR3 is 16 amino acids. V shed 10 bases and J 4 bases; nucleotides not matched to a gene: 17. The CDR3 nucleotides read TGTGCCGGAGGGGGGTCGAGCGGGAGGGCCGGGTACGAGCAGTACTTC. This translates into CAGGGSSGRAGYEQYF.

This clonotype was seen repeatedly, ten times or more. This chain uses TRBV5-1 with TRBJ1-6; D might be TRBD1 (5 bases). The CDR3 sequence is 15 residues long. Trimming took 5 bases from V and 0 from J, leaving 9 bases between them. CDR1 and CDR2 (germline): SGHRS, YFSETQ. CDR3 in amino acids: CASRDTSSYNSPLHF. The CDR3 nucleotides read TGCGCCAGCAGGGACACGAGCTCCTATAATTCACCCCTCCACTTT. Full variable domain (rest looked up from reference TRBV5-1 and TRBJ1-6): KAGVTQTPRYLIKTRGQQVTLSCSPISGHRSVSWYQQTPGQGLQFLFEYFSETQRNKGNFPGRFSGRQFSNSRSEMNVSTLELGDSALYLCASRDTSSYNSPLHFGNGTRLTVT.

A few counts support this clonotype. A far bigger clonotype differs at one base, so this is likely a read error. Written as DNA, the CDR3 is TGCGCCAGCAGCTGGGGGAATGAGCAGTACTTC. It specifies CASSWGNEQYF. The V and J genes are TRBV5-1 and TRBJ2-5; D is tentatively TRBD1 or TRBD2 (5 bases each). This CDR3 is 11 amino acids long. Trimming stripped 3 bases from V and 11 bases from J, with 11 bases between. The V gene's germline CDR1 is SGHRS and CDR2 YFSETQ.

This clonotype appeared many times. This rearrangement joins TRBV12-3 or TRBV12-4 to TRBJ2-7; no reliable D call. Trimming stripped 3 bases from V and 0 bases from J, with 9 bases between. The CDR3 spans 14 residues. The CDR3 loop is CASSFQAFSYEQYF. CDR3 in DNA: TGTGCCAGCAGTTTTCAGGCATTCTCCTACGAGCAGTACTTC.

This clonotype was recorded many times. V is TRBV2 and J is TRBJ2-1; weak D call: TRBD1 (5 bases). Germline-derived CDR1 and CDR2 are SNHLY and FYNNEI. This CDR3 contains 14 residues. V lost 7 bases and J lost 6, with 16 bases in between. DNA for the CDR3: TGTGCCAGCACAGGGCTAGGGGTCCCCAATGAGCAGTTCTTC. Its protein product is CASTGLGVPNEQFF.

This clonotype has at least ten counts. The chain uses TRBV11-1 and TRBJ2-1; 13 positions agree with TRBD2. Looked up from germline, CDR1 is SGHAT and CDR2 is FQDESV (reference sequence). The CDR3 has 15 amino acids. J gave up 8 bases and V 3 bases, and 4 bases lay outside the gene matches. The CDR3 region has the DNA TGTGCCAGCAGCTTTGGACTAGCGGGAGTCGATGAGCAGTTCTTC. Translated: CASSFGLAGVDEQFF.

V and J are TRBV7-2 and TRBJ1-1; D remains unclear. With 4 bases removed from V and 4 bases from J, the gap between germline ends came to 13 bases. Germline-derived CDR1 and CDR2 are SGHTA and FQGNSA. The CDR3 totals 14 residues. The CDR3 sequence is CASSSRRSSTEAFF. The CDR3 nucleotides read TGTGCCAGCAGCTCCCGGAGGTCTAGCACTGAAGCTTTCTTT.

This clonotype was counted many times. The chain links TRBV9 to TRBJ2-7; D unclear. CDR1 and CDR2 from the germline V gene are SGDLS and YYNGEE. V lost 7 bases and J lost 3, with 14 bases in between. The CDR3 is made up of 13 amino acids. CDR3 protein: CASSPDGDYEQYF. The CDR3 region has the DNA TGTGCCAGCTCCCCGGACGGAGACTACGAGCAGTACTTC.

This clonotype showed up many times. The CDR3 region is CSVETTGARSTDTQYF. DNA of the CDR3: TGCAGCGTTGAGACAACAGGGGCCCGCAGCACAGATACGCAGTATTTT. The chain recombines TRBV29-1 with TRBJ2-3, with TRBD1 matching over 7 bases. Germline-derived CDR1 and CDR2 are SQVTM and ANQGSEA. The CDR3 covers 16 residues. V lost 3 bases and J lost 0; bases outside the gene matches: 9.

The table lists this clonotype with many counts. This chain links TRBV27 with TRBJ2-1, with 7 bases matching TRBD2. The germline CDR1 and CDR2 sequences are MNHEY and SMNVEV (reference sequence). The CDR3 loop spans 18 amino acids. V shed 5 bases, J shed 2 bases, and the junction held 15 bases outside the gene matches. This CDR3 reads CASSGHPKGRDPYNEQFF. Here the CDR3 DNA reads TGTGCCAGCAGTGGACATCCTAAAGGGAGGGATCCCTACAATGAGCAGTTCTTC.

This clonotype was counted many times. The chain carries TRBV10-3 and TRBJ1-2, with a weak D call TRBD1 (6 bases). Germline V gene lookup returns CDR1 ENHRY and CDR2 SYGVKD. Between the trimmed V and J ends, which lost 4 bases and 5 bases, there was a span of 14 bases. This CDR3 spans 14 amino acids. The CDR3 reads CAISGGLGEYGYTF. The CDR3 DNA follows: TGTGCCATCAGTGGGGGGCTAGGAGAGTATGGCTACACCTTC.

This clonotype was counted at least ten times. V usage is TRBV12-3 or TRBV12-4 and J usage is TRBJ1-1; TRBD1 agrees at 7 bases. Trimming at V came to 5 bases and at J to 7 bases, leaving 7 bases not matched to a gene. This CDR3 is 13 amino acids long. The CDR3 nucleotides read TGTGCCAGCAGTACCGGGACAGTCCTTGAAGCTTTCTTT. It specifies CASSTGTVLEAFF.

This clonotype showed up many times. The V and J genes are TRBV4-3 and TRBJ2-7; D assignment may be TRBD1 or TRBD2 (6 bases each). Germline V lookup: CDR1 LGHNA, CDR2 YSLEER. V was cut by 4 bases and J by 6 bases, with 13 bases left in between. The CDR3 consists of 13 residues. The CDR3 DNA is TGCGCCAGCAGCCGCTCGGGGGCATCCGAGCAGTACTTC. Its translation is CASSRSGASEQYF.

At least ten counts were recorded for this clonotype. The chain couples TRBV6-2 or TRBV6-3 to TRBJ2-4; unclear D gene. The CDR3 consists of 15 residues. Deletions cut 6 bases from V and 2 bases from J, with 14 bases between. CDR1 and CDR2 (germline): MNHEY, SVGEGT. The CDR3 DNA sequence: TGTGCCAGCAGCGACATGGGTCTTACCAAAAACATTCAGTACTTC. This sequence encodes CASSDMGLTKNIQYF.

This rearrangement joins TRBV4-1 to TRBJ1-4; no firm D call. Trimming left V 1 base short and J 3 bases short, with 15 bases between. The germline V gene has CDR1 MGHRA and CDR2 YSYEKL. The CDR3 is made up of 17 amino acids. CDR3: CASSQVSGGAANEKLFF. The CDR3 region has the DNA TGCGCCAGCAGCCAAGTATCAGGTGGAGCAGCTAATGAAAAACTGTTTTTT.

This clonotype was found many times. V gene TRBV12-3 or TRBV12-4 combines with J gene TRBJ1-2, with D hard to call. The CDR3 spans 13 residues. Trimming removed 4 bases at V and 4 bases at J, with 10 bases between. The DNA of the CDR3 is TGTGCCAGCAGTTACAACAGTGGCTATGGCTACACCTTC. Its protein product is CASSYNSGYGYTF.

This clonotype was found many times. The CDR3 sequence: CASSHRAEAFF. The CDR3 region has the DNA TGTGCCAGCAGCCATCGAGCTGAAGCTTTCTTT. V gene TRBV3-1 combines with J gene TRBJ1-1; no definite D call. This CDR3 spans 11 amino acids. Deletions cut 3 bases from V and 6 bases from J, with 5 bases between. CDR1 is LGHDT, CDR2 YNNKEL, per germline (reference sequence).

This clonotype has a count of ten or more. The gene calls are TRBV9 and TRBJ2-5; D is unclear. The J call could be wrong; TRBJ2-1 is a better fit for the DNA end. The CDR3 consists of 13 residues. The germline V gene encodes CDR1 SGDLS and CDR2 YYNGEE. For the CDR3, the DNA is TGTGCCAGCAGCGTAGCTCCGAGCGATGAGCAGTTCTTC. Protein product: CASSVAPSDEQFF.

This clonotype was found many times. The chain employs TRBV10-3 and TRBJ2-3; no firm D call. This CDR3 is built from 13 residues. V shed 11 bases and J shed 4 bases, with 16 bases lying between them. Germline CDR1 reads ENHRY; CDR2 reads SYGVKD. CDR3 protein: CALSQSPSDTQYF. The CDR3 DNA reads as TGTGCCCTATCCCAGTCTCCCTCAGATACGCAGTATTTT.

Only a few counts were recorded for this clonotype. This chain joins TRBV27 and TRBJ2-1; 8 positions match TRBD1. The CDR3 has 14 residues. The J segment lost 6 bases and the V segment lost 3 bases, leaving 4 bases of the junction unmatched. Germline CDR1 is MNHEY and CDR2 is SMNVEV (reference sequence). The DNA of the CDR3 is TGTGCCAGCAGTTTTGGGCAGGGGGCCAATGAGCAGTTCTTC. Its protein is CASSFGQGANEQFF.

The V and J genes are TRBV7-2 and TRBJ2-5; 10 nucleotides align to TRBD2. Germline V gene data show CDR1 as SGHTA and CDR2 as FQGNSA. This CDR3 has 15 amino acids. J gave up 4 bases and V 4 bases, and 6 bases lay outside the gene matches. Here the CDR3 DNA reads TGTGCCAGCAGCTCCTCCGGGACTAGCGCAGAGACCCAGTACTTC. Protein: CASSSSGTSAETQYF.

The chain uses TRBV18 and TRBJ1-1, with a possible D match to TRBD1 (5 bases). This CDR3 has 14 residues. Germline CDR1 KGHSH, CDR2 LQKENI. V was shortened by 5 bases and J by 3 bases, with 13 bases between the two germline ends. The CDR3 coding sequence is TGTGCCAGCTCAGCAGGGAACGGGGACACTGAAGCTTTCTTT. Its protein is CASSAGNGDTEAFF.

This clonotype was detected many times. This CDR3 reads CATRDRRNTEAFF. DNA of the CDR3: TGTGCCACCAGGGACAGAAGGAACACTGAAGCTTTCTTT. The chain couples TRBV24-1 to TRBJ1-1, with D possibly matching TRBD1 (6 bases). The germline gives CDR1 KGHDR, CDR2 SFDVKD. The CDR3 extends over 13 amino acids. The V end lost 7 bases, the J end lost 1 base, and 9 bases lay between the germline ends.

This clonotype was recorded many times. The CDR3 DNA is TGTGCCACCAGTGATTTCGGCCAGGGAACCTACAATGAGCAGTTCTTC. This sequence encodes CATSDFGQGTYNEQFF. V and J are TRBV24-1 and TRBJ2-1, with D tentatively TRBD1 (5 bases). Germline values: CDR1 KGHDR, CDR2 SFDVKD. Trimming took off 1 base at V and 2 bases at J, with 11 bases between the two ends. The CDR3 is made up of 16 amino acids.

This clonotype was seen many times. The V and J genes are TRBV20-1 and TRBJ2-6; 8 bases fit TRBD2. Germline assignment: CDR1 DFQATT and CDR2 SNEGSKA (reference sequence). Trimming removed 0 bases from V and 0 bases from J; junction bases left unmatched: 10. The CDR3 covers 19 residues. CDR3 sequence reads: CSAREDGGRLSSGANVLTF. The CDR3 DNA reads TGCAGTGCTAGAGAGGATGGCGGGAGGCTTAGCTCTGGGGCCAACGTCCTGACTTTC.

This clonotype was picked up many times. J is TRBJ2-2 and V is TRBV6-1; D call uncertain. V lost 8 bases to trimming and J lost 4 bases, with 11 bases between them. The germline CDR1 and CDR2 sequences are MNHNS and SASEGT. The CDR3 is made up of 13 amino acids. The CDR3 is CASHSLSTGELFF. The CDR3 nucleotides are TGTGCCAGCCACTCGCTGTCCACCGGGGAGCTGTTTTTT.

This clonotype has at least ten counts. The J gene is TRBJ1-1, the V gene TRBV11-3; D gene uncertain. Germline V CDR1 and CDR2: SGHNT, YENEEA. The CDR3 consists of 12 residues. The V end was cut by 5 bases, the J end by 5 bases, with 9 bases between. The CDR3 DNA reads TGTGCCAGCAGCCCGATTAGGACTGAAGCTTTCTTT. This codes for CASSPIRTEAFF.

There are many counts of this clonotype. This chain joins TRBV5-1 and TRBJ1-2; TRBD1 agrees at 9 bases. Germline CDR1 and CDR2: SGHRS and YFSETQ. This CDR3 is 13 amino acids long. J lost 5 bases, V lost 4 bases, and 3 bases had no gene match. The CDR3 spells CASSIGQGYGYTF. As DNA, the CDR3 is TGCGCCAGCAGCATCGGACAGGGGTATGGCTACACCTTC.

For this clonotype: With a far larger clone one base away, a read error is the likely cause. This chain uses TRBV6-1 with TRBJ1-2; TRBD1 might be the D (5 bases). V was clipped by 1 base and J by 10 bases, with 7 bases between them. The CDR3 is 11 amino acids. Germline CDR1 MNHNS, CDR2 SASEGT. The CDR3 nucleotides read TGTGCCAGCAGTGAAGACAGGTCCTACACCTTC. Protein product: CASSEDRSYTF.

This clonotype has a count of ten or more. The rearrangement links TRBV6-1 to TRBJ2-1; TRBD2 matches 7 bases. Germline V gene sequence: CDR1 MNHNS, CDR2 SASEGT. This CDR3 is 11 amino acids long. The V gene end was trimmed by 3 bases and the J gene end by 15 bases; junction bases not matched to a gene: 5. In nucleotides, the CDR3 is TGTGCCAGCAGTGAGAGGACTAGGGTGTTCTTC. It yields the protein CASSERTRVFF.

The chain is built from TRBV9 and TRBJ2-1; 11 bases line up with TRBD2. Per the germline V gene, CDR1 is SGDLS and CDR2 is YYNGEE. Trimming took 1 base from V and 8 from J; bases not matched to a gene: 5. CDR3 length: 15 residues. In DNA, the CDR3 is TGTGCCAGCAGCGTATCTCTAGCGGGAGGCTATGAGCAGTTCTTC. This sequence encodes CASSVSLAGGYEQFF.